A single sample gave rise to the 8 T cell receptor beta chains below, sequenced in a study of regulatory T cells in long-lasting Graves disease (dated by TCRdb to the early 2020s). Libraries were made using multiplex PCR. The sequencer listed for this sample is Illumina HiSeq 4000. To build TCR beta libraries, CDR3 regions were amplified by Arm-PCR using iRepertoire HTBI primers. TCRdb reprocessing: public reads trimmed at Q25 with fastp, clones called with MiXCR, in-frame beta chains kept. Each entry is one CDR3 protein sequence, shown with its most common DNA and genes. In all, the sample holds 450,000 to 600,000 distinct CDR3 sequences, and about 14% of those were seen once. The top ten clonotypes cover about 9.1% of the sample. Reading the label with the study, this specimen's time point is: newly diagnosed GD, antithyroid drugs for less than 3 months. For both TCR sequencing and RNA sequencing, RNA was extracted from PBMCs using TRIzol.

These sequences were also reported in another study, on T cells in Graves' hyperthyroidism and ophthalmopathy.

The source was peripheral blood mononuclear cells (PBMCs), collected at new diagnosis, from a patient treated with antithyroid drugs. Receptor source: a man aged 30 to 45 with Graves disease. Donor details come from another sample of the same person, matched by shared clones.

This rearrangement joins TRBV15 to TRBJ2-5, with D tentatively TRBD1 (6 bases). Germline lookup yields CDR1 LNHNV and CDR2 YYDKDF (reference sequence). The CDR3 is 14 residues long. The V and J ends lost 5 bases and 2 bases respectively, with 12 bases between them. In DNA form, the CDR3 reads TGTGCCACCAGCCCAAGGGGGATTCAAGAGACCCAGTACTTC. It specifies CATSPRGIQETQYF.

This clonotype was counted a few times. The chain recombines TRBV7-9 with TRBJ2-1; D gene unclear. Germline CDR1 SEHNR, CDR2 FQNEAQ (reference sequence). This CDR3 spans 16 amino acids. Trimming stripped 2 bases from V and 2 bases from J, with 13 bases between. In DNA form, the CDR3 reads TGTGCCAGCAGCTTACATAGTTCTCGAACCTACAATGAGCAGTTCTTC. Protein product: CASSLHSSRTYNEQFF.

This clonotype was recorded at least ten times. The CDR3 DNA reads TGTGCCATCAGTGAGTGGCGGGGCGACAGGTCCTACGAGCAGTACTTC. It translates to CAISEWRGDRSYEQYF. The chain carries TRBV10-3 and TRBJ2-7; D possibly uses TRBD1 or TRBD2 (6 bases each). V was shortened by 1 base and J by 1 base, with 14 bases between the two germline ends. Germline CDR1 and CDR2: ENHRY and SYGVKD. This CDR3 contains 16 residues.

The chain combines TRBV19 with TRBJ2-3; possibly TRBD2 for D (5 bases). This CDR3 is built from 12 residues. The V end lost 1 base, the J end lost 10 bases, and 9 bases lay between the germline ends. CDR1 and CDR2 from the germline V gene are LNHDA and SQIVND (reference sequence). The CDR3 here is CASSIGPGAQYF. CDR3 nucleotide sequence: TGTGCCAGTAGTATAGGACCCGGGGCGCAGTATTTT.

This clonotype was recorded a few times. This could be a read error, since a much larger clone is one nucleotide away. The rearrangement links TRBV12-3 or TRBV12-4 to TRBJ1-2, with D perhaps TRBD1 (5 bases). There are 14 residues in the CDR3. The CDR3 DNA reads TGTGCCAGCAGTTTCCCCGGACAAATGAAGGGCTACGCCTTC. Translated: CASSFPGQMKGYAF.

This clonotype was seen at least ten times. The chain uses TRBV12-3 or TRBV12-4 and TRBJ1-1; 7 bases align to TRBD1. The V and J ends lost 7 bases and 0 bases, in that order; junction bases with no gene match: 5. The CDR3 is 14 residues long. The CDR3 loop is CASTRDSVNTEAFF. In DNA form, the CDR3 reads TGTGCCAGCACCCGGGACAGTGTGAACACTGAAGCTTTCTTT.

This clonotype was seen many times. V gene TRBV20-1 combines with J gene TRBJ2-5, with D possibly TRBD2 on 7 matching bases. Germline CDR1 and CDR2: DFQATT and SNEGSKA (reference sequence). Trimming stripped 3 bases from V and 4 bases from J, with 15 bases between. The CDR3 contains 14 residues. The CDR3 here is CSASETGLGETQYF. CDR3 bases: TGCAGTGCTAGTGAGACAGGACTAGGAGAGACCCAGTACTTC.

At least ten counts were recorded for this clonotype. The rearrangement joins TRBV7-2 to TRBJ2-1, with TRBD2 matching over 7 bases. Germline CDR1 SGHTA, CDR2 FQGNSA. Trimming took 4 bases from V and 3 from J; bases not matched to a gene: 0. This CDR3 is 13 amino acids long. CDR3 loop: CASSSSGYNEQFF. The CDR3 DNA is TGTGCCAGCAGCTCTAGCGGCTACAATGAGCAGTTCTTC.